A single T cell receptor (beta chain) is shown here with its context. This clonotype appeared a few times. Which antigen it targets is not known. The input lacks base qualities; no much larger clone sits a single base away. The sample originates from a study of response to subunit inactivated influenza vaccine (dated by TCRdb to the late 2010s). Background on the whole study: To follow how T cells responded to a trivalent subunit inactivated influenza vaccine, the researchers relied on deep quantitative profiling of the T cell receptor repertoire. Broad study findings and their caveats: It was suggested by the authors that each seasonal influenza vaccination may recruit only a limited number of new T cells.

Libraries came from RT-PCR. Instrument used: Illumina HiSeq 2500. TCRdb's own reprocessing of the public reads used fastp at Q25 and MiXCR and kept productive beta chains. Rows matching on CDR3 protein sequence are summarized as one entry with the most common DNA and genes. The sample yields hundreds of thousands of distinct CDR3 sequences; roughly 20% were counted once. The ten biggest clones cover approximately 11% of the sample. From cysteine to phenylalanine, the CDR3 is 15 amino acids long. The DNA shown is the 45-base CDR3, in frame from base 1. Sequences MDHEN (CDR1) and SYDVKM (CDR2) are obtained from the germline V gene. The V and J ends are trimmed by 4 bases and 4 bases, leaving 15 bases between them.

Sequenced here: PBMCs from blood, sampled roughly 5 days after vaccination. The receptor chain draws on TRBV28 and TRBJ2-3, and TRBD2 may be the D gene, going by 6 matching bases. The TCR comes from a man between 45 and 60 years old who received an inactivated influenza vaccine. Donor details come from another sample of the same person, matched by shared clones. The CDR3 reads as follows: CASSSLAHPPDTQYF. Read as DNA, the sequence is TGTGCCAGCAGTTCACTAGCCCATCCCCCAGATACGCAGTATTTT.